Shown below are 32 T cell receptor beta chains from a single sample sequenced in a study of neurological immune-mediated disorders. TCRdb fed the 5' RACE reads into MiXCR, producing one record per CDR3 protein. The sample has more than 25,000 distinct CDR3 sequences, about 12% seen once. Sequenced sample: PBMCs. All receptors derive from a woman aged 60 to 75 in good health.

This clonotype was counted ten times or more. The CDR3 sequence: CASTSPLESGGYETQYF. The DNA for the CDR3 is TGTGCCAGCACCTCCCCTCTCGAGAGCGGGGGGTATGAGACCCAGTACTTC. The chain recombines TRBV5-6 with TRBJ2-5; 9 nucleotides line up with TRBD2. CDR3 length: 17 amino acids. Germline assignment: CDR1 SGHDT and CDR2 YYEEEE. V lost 6 bases, J lost 5 bases, and 17 bases stayed unmatched. The whole variable domain, remainder taken from reference TRBV5-6 and TRBJ2-5, is DAGVTQSPTHLIKTRGQQVTLRCSPKSGHDTVSWYQQALGQGPQFIFQYYEEEERQRGNFPDRFSGHQFPNYSSELNVNALLLGDSALYLCASTSPLESGGYETQYFGPGTRLLVL.

This clonotype was seen at least ten times. CDR3 sequence: CASSRLKRGDPRETQYF. The CDR3 DNA reads as TGTGCCAGCTCACGTCTAAAGCGGGGGGACCCAAGAGAGACCCAGTACTTC. The V call is TRBV18, the J call TRBJ2-5; 9 nucleotides align to TRBD2. Germline CDR1 KGHSH, CDR2 LQKENI. The ends lost 4 bases at V and 4 bases at J; junction bases unmatched: 13. CDR3 size: 17 residues.

For this clonotype: One base away lies a much larger clone, so this may be a sequencing read error. This chain uses TRBV12-3 or TRBV12-4 with TRBJ2-5, with D perhaps TRBD2 (6 bases). The CDR3 totals 13 residues. The CDR3 is CTSSPGLSETQYF. Written as DNA, the CDR3 is TGTACCAGCAGTCCGGGACTTTCGGAGACCCAGTACTTC.

This clonotype occurred many times. The chain is built from TRBV3-1 and TRBJ2-1; tentative D call: TRBD1 (6 bases). The CDR3 is made up of 13 amino acids. Trimming removed 4 bases from V and 12 bases from J, with 16 bases in between. In germline, CDR1 is LGHDT, CDR2 YNNKEL (reference sequence). CDR3 loop: CASSRDRLGPQFF. The CDR3 DNA reads TGTGCCAGCAGCCGAGACAGGTTAGGGCCGCAGTTCTTC.

This clonotype was counted ten times or more. Here the CDR3 DNA reads TGTGCCAGCAGTCCCGGCAGGAACTATGGCTACACCTTC. Translated: CASSPGRNYGYTF. The V and J genes are TRBV12-3 or TRBV12-4 and TRBJ1-2, with D unresolved. This CDR3 has 13 residues. Trimming cost V 5 bases and J 2 bases, with 9 bases left between them.

This clonotype was picked up many times. The genes are TRBV27 and TRBJ1-6, with 8 bases lining up with TRBD1. V lost 0 bases, J lost 10 bases, and 11 bases stayed unmatched. CDR3 length: 17 amino acids. The germline gives CDR1 MNHEY, CDR2 SMNVEV (reference sequence). CDR3 bases: TGTGCCAGCAGTTTATCGTCCCCACAGGGGGTGGGGTCACCCCTCCACTTT. Its translation: CASSLSSPQGVGSPLHF.

Many counts were recorded for this clonotype. A junction end diverges from the germline sequence, so it may reflect a read error. This chain uses TRBV29-1 with TRBJ1-1; D may be TRBD1 (6 bases). Germline CDR1 reads SQVTM; CDR2 reads ANQGSEA. This CDR3 comprises 10 residues. CDR3 DNA sequence: TGCAGCGTTTTCTCGGACAGAACGACCTTT. It specifies CSVFSDRTTF.

The chain combines TRBV4-3 with TRBJ1-1; D ambiguous. CDR1 is LGHNA, CDR2 YSLEER, per germline. The CDR3 sequence is 14 residues long. V lost 3 bases, J lost 1 base, and 9 bases lay in between. The CDR3 sequence is CASSHRAGNTEAFF. Written as DNA, the CDR3 is TGCGCCAGCAGCCACAGAGCGGGGAACACTGAAGCTTTCTTT.

This clonotype was seen ten or more times. The J gene is TRBJ2-7, the V gene TRBV10-2; D gene uncertain. CDR3 length equals 13 residues. CDR1 is WSHSY and CDR2 is SAAADI in the germline V gene. V was cut by 9 bases and J by 1 base, with 13 bases left in between. The CDR3 region is CASIMTGSYEQYF. The CDR3 region has the DNA TGCGCCAGTATTATGACTGGATCCTACGAGCAGTACTTC.

The sample holds many counts of this clonotype. This chain connects TRBV12-3 or TRBV12-4 to TRBJ1-2; TRBD1 matches 10 bases. J was trimmed by 6 bases and V by 4 bases; bases with no gene match: 8. This CDR3 comprises 15 residues. Here the CDR3 reads CASSSSPGTGDGYTF. Written as DNA, the CDR3 is TGTGCCAGCAGTTCAAGCCCCGGGACAGGGGATGGCTACACCTTC.

This clonotype was seen many times. This chain uses TRBV12-3 or TRBV12-4 with TRBJ2-1; weak D call: TRBD1 (7 bases). V lost 6 bases and J lost 7, with 13 bases in between. CDR3 length equals 13 residues. CDR3 amino acids: CASRQGGSNEQFF. The CDR3 DNA is TGTGCCAGCAGGCAGGGGGGATCGAATGAGCAGTTCTTC.

This clonotype was observed at least ten times. The chain has TRBV6-2 or TRBV6-3 and TRBJ2-6, with D possibly matching TRBD2 (5 bases). Germline assignment: CDR1 MNHEY and CDR2 SVGEGT. V lost 3 bases and J lost 0, with 6 bases in between. The CDR3 runs 15 residues. CDR3 bases: TGTGCCAGCAGTTATGGAGGCTCTGGGGCCAACGTCCTGACTTTC. This gives the protein CASSYGGSGANVLTF.

The V call is TRBV15, the J call TRBJ2-5; a possible D gene is TRBD2 (6 bases). The V and J ends lost 1 base and 3 bases respectively, with 15 bases between them. Germline assignment: CDR1 LNHNV and CDR2 YYDKDF (reference sequence). This CDR3 is built from 16 residues. CDR3 loop: CATSRGGTQAKETQYF. CDR3 bases: TGTGCCACCAGCAGAGGGGGGACTCAAGCTAAAGAGACCCAGTACTTC.

This clonotype appeared many times. J is TRBJ2-5 and V is TRBV28; 7 nucleotides align to TRBD1. This CDR3 has 13 residues. The germline V gene has CDR1 MDHEN and CDR2 SYDVKM. V dropped 10 bases and J dropped 9; count of bases not matched to a gene: 14. The chain's CDR3 is CATSIRRQGSQYF. CDR3 bases: TGTGCCACCTCCATCAGACGACAGGGATCCCAGTACTTC.

This clonotype was found once. DNA of the CDR3: TGCGCCAGCAGCGCCGTGACAGGAAGAACCGGGGAGCTGTTTTTT. It codes for CASSAVTGRTGELFF. The chain carries TRBV5-1 and TRBJ2-2; D is perhaps TRBD1 (6 bases). In germline, CDR1 is SGHRS, CDR2 YFSETQ. The CDR3 spans 15 residues. V was trimmed by 4 bases and J by 5 bases, leaving 15 bases between them.

At least ten counts were recorded for this clonotype. The chain combines TRBV7-9 with TRBJ2-1; D may be TRBD1 (6 bases). V was shortened by 5 bases and J by 4 bases, with 15 bases between the two germline ends. The CDR3 spans 15 residues. The V gene's germline CDR1 is SEHNR and CDR2 FQNEAQ (reference sequence). CDR3 residues: CASSTGTPIYNEQFF. For the CDR3, the DNA is TGTGCCAGCAGCACCGGGACACCGATTTACAATGAGCAGTTCTTC.

This clonotype was seen many times. J is TRBJ2-2 and V is TRBV20-1; no clear D. V gave up 3 bases and J gave up 6 bases, with 5 bases separating them. CDR3 length equals 11 residues. From germline, CDR1 is DFQATT and CDR2 SNEGSKA (reference sequence). DNA of the CDR3: TGCAGTGCTAGTGACGCCGGGGAGCTGTTTTTT. Translation: CSASDAGELFF.

The chain couples TRBV5-5 to TRBJ1-4; 9 nucleotides align to TRBD1. The CDR3 consists of 14 residues. V was pared by 6 bases and J by 7 bases, with 7 bases of the junction left unmatched. The germline V gene has CDR1 SGHKS and CDR2 YYEKEE (reference sequence). This CDR3 is CASNTGGGSEKLFF. CDR3 in DNA: TGTGCCAGCAACACAGGGGGCGGGAGTGAAAAACTGTTTTTT.

This clonotype showed up many times. A read error may produce the germline difference seen at one junction end. The V and J genes are TRBV18 and TRBJ1-5; a weak D match, TRBD1 (6 bases). The CDR3 is made up of 15 amino acids. The germline V gene has CDR1 KGHSH and CDR2 LQKENI. The CDR3, as DNA: TGTGCCAGCCCACCACCGGGGGCAGGAGGGTTGCCCCAGCATTTT. This gives the protein CASPPPGAGGLPQHF.

This clonotype came up many times. The genes are TRBV7-3 and TRBJ2-3; 9 nucleotides align to TRBD1. This CDR3 has 15 amino acids. V shed 5 bases and J 4 bases; nucleotides not matched to a gene: 7. CDR1 and CDR2 from the germline V gene are SGHTA and FQGTGA. DNA of the CDR3: TGTGCCAGCAGCCTCGGACAGGGGCGGGCAGATACGCAGTATTTT. Translating gives CASSLGQGRADTQYF.

This clonotype was seen repeatedly, ten times or more. The chain is built from TRBV7-6 and TRBJ2-3, with no clear D. Germline CDR1 and CDR2: SGHVS and FNYEAQ. The CDR3 contains 12 residues. Trimming took 1 base from V and 7 from J, leaving 6 bases between them. The CDR3 DNA follows: TGTGCCAGCAGCTTAGGACCAAATACGCAGTATTTT. Its protein product is CASSLGPNTQYF.

Points on this clonotype: Just one base apart from a much larger clone, this may be a read error. The CDR3 DNA sequence: TGCAGTGCTAGTCGACGACAGGGTTTCAAGACCCAGCATTTT. Translation gives CSASRRQGFKTQHF. This sequence joins TRBV20-1 and TRBJ1-5, with 7 bases fitting TRBD1. The V segment lost 3 bases and the J segment 11 bases; nucleotides outside the gene matches: 13. CDR1 and CDR2 from the germline V gene are DFQATT and SNEGSKA (reference sequence). The CDR3 totals 14 residues.

This clonotype is labeled medium-sized. V gene TRBV12-3 or TRBV12-4 combines with J gene TRBJ2-3; D is ambiguous. Trimming pared 2 bases from V and 2 bases from J, leaving 8 bases between. The CDR3 spans 14 residues. In DNA form, the CDR3 reads TGTGCCAGCAGTTTAAAGGCAACCACAGATACGCAGTATTTT. Its protein is CASSLKATTDTQYF.

At least ten counts were recorded for this clonotype. This rearrangement joins TRBV20-1 to TRBJ2-2; no clear D gene. V lost 2 bases to trimming and J lost 3 bases, with 16 bases between them. The CDR3 consists of 16 residues. Germline lookup yields CDR1 DFQATT and CDR2 SNEGSKA (reference sequence). The DNA of the CDR3 is TGCAGTGCTAGAAACCCGCTTGATGTCTACACCGGGGAGCTGTTTTTT. Translated: CSARNPLDVYTGELFF.

This clonotype was counted at least ten times. The V call is TRBV5-1, the J call TRBJ1-1; D unresolved. V lost 3 bases and J lost 1, with 10 bases in between. Germline V gene sequence: CDR1 SGHRS, CDR2 YFSETQ. The CDR3 is made up of 14 amino acids. The CDR3 DNA sequence: TGCGCCAGCAGCTCCCTCTCAGCGAACACTGAAGCTTTCTTT. The encoded protein is CASSSLSANTEAFF.

This clonotype was picked up many times. V is TRBV7-9 and J is TRBJ2-3; D might be TRBD1 (6 bases). Trimming removed 5 bases from V and 2 bases from J, with 14 bases in between. The CDR3 covers 15 residues. Germline-derived CDR1 and CDR2 are SEHNR and FQNEAQ (reference sequence). Here the CDR3 DNA reads TGTGCCAGCAGCCGAGTGCAGGGGCCCACAGATACGCAGTATTTT. Translation: CASSRVQGPTDTQYF.

This clonotype was seen at least ten times. The chain is built from TRBV6-5 and TRBJ2-1, with 7 bases fitting TRBD2. The CDR3 runs 15 residues. Germline V gene data show CDR1 as MNHEY and CDR2 as SVGAGI. The trim removed 5 bases at V and 7 bases at J, leaving 11 bases unmatched. CDR3 sequence: CASSLRGGVGNEQFF. CDR3 DNA sequence: TGTGCCAGCAGTCTTCGTGGGGGGGTGGGGAATGAGCAGTTCTTC.

This clonotype came up many times. The V call is TRBV7-2, the J call TRBJ1-1; the D is unclear. Per the germline V gene, CDR1 is SGHTA and CDR2 is FQGNSA. Trimming took 5 bases from V and 1 from J, leaving 14 bases between them. The CDR3 consists of 15 residues. DNA for the CDR3: TGTGCCAGCAGCCCCTATAGAGCCCCGAACACTGAAGCTTTCTTT. Translation: CASSPYRAPNTEAFF.

This clonotype was detected many times. The V call is TRBV9, the J call TRBJ1-1; tentatively, D is TRBD1 (5 bases). V lost 0 bases to trimming and J lost 10 bases, with 10 bases between them. The germline V gene encodes CDR1 SGDLS and CDR2 YYNGEE. The CDR3 contains 12 residues. The CDR3 sequence: CASSVAKGAAFF. CDR3 DNA sequence: TGTGCCAGCAGCGTAGCCAAAGGGGCAGCTTTCTTT.

This clonotype has a count of ten or more. The V and J genes are TRBV12-3 or TRBV12-4 and TRBJ1-1; D is possibly TRBD1 (5 bases). V lost 7 bases and J 0 bases, leaving 15 bases between the germline ends. The CDR3 sequence is 15 residues long. This CDR3 reads CASNLTETMNTEAFF. The CDR3 region has the DNA TGTGCCAGCAATTTGACAGAAACCATGAACACTGAAGCTTTCTTT.

This clonotype was observed at least ten times. The chain carries TRBV12-3 or TRBV12-4 and TRBJ2-3; tentative D call: TRBD2 (6 bases). This CDR3 is built from 13 residues. The V end was cut by 7 bases, the J end by 4 bases, with 12 bases between. CDR3 nucleotide sequence: TGTGCCAGCATTCAATGGGGGGCAGATACGCAGTATTTT. This translates into CASIQWGADTQYF.

This clonotype was picked up many times. The chain is built from TRBV29-1 and TRBJ1-2; no reliable D call. Looked up from germline, CDR1 is SQVTM and CDR2 is ANQGSEA. V was clipped by 7 bases and J by 5 bases, with 23 bases between them. CDR3 length: 15 residues. The CDR3 spells CSGYPRSRVVYGYTF. The CDR3 coding sequence is TGCAGCGGGTATCCGAGGTCGAGGGTCGTATATGGCTACACCTTC.